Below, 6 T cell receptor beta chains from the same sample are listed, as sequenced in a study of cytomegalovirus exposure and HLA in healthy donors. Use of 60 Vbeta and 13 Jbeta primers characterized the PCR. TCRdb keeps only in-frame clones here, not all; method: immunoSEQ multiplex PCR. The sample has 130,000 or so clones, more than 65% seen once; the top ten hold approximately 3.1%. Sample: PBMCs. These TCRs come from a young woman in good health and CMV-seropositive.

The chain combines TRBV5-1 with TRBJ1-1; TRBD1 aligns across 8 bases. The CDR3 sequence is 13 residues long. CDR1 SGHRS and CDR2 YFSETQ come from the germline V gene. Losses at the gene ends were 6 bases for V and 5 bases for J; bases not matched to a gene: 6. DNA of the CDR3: TGCGCCAGCAAGCCAGGGGGCGGGACTGAAGCTTTCTTT. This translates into CASKPGGGTEAFF.

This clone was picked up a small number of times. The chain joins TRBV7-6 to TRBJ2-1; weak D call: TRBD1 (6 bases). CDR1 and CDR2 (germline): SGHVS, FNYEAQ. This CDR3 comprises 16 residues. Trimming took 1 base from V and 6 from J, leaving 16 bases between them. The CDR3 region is CASSLEGDNPINEQFF. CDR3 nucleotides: TGTGCCAGCAGCTTAGAGGGGGACAATCCCATCAATGAGCAGTTCTTC.

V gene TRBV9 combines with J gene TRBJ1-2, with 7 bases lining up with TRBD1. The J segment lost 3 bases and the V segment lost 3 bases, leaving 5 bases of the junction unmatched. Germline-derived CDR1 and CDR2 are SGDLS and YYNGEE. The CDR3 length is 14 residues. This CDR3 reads CASSDIGGYYGYTF. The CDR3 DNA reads TGTGCCAGCAGCGACATAGGGGGCTACTATGGCTACACCTTC.

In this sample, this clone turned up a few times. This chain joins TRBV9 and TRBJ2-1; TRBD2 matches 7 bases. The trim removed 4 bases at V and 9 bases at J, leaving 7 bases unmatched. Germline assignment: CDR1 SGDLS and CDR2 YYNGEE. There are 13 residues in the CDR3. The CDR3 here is CASSSTSLPEQFF. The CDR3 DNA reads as TGTGCCAGCAGCTCGACTAGCTTGCCTGAGCAGTTCTTC.

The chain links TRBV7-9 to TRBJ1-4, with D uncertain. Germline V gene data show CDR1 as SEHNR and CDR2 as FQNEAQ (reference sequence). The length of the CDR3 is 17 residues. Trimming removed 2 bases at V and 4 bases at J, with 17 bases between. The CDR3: CASSLFKLTEVNEKLFF. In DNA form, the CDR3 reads TGTGCCAGCAGCTTATTTAAACTGACGGAGGTTAATGAAAAACTGTTTTTT.

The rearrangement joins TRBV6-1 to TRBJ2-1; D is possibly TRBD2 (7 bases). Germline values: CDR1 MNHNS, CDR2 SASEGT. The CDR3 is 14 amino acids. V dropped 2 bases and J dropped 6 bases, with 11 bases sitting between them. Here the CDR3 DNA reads TGTGCCAGCAGTGAATGGGGGGGCTTCAATGAGCAGTTCTTC. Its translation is CASSEWGGFNEQFF.